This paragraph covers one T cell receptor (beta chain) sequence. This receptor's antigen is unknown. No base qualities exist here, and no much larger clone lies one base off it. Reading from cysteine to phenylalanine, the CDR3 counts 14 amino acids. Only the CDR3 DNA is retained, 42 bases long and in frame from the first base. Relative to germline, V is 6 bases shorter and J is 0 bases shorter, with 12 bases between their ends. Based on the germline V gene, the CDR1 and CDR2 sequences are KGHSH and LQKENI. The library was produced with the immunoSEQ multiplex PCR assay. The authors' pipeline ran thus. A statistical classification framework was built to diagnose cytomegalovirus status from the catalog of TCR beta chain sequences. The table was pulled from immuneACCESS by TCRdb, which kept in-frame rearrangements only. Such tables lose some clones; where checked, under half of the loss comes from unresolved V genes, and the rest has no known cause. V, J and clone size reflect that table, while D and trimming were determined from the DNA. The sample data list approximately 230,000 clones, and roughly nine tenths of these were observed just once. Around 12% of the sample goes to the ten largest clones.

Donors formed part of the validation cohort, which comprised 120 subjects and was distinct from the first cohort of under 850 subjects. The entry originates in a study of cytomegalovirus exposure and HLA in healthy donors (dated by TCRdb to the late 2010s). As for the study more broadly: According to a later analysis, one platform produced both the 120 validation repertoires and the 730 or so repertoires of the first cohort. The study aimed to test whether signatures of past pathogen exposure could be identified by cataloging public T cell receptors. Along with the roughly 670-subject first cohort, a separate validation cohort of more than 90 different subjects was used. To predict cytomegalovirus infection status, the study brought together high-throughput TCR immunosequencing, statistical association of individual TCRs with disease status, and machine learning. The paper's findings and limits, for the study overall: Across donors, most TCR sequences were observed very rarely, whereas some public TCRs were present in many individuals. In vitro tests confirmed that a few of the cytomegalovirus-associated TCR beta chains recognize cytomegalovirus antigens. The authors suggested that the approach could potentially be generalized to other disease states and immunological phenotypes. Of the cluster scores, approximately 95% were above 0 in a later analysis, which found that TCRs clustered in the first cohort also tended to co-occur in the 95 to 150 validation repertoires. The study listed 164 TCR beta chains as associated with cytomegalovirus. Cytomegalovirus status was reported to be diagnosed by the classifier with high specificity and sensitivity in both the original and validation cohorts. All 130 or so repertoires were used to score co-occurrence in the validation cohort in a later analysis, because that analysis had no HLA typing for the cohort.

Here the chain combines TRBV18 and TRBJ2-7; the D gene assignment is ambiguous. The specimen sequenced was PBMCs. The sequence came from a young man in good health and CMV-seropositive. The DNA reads TGTGCCAGCTCCTACAGTGGACCCTCCTACGAGCAGTACTTC. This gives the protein CASSYSGPSYEQYF.